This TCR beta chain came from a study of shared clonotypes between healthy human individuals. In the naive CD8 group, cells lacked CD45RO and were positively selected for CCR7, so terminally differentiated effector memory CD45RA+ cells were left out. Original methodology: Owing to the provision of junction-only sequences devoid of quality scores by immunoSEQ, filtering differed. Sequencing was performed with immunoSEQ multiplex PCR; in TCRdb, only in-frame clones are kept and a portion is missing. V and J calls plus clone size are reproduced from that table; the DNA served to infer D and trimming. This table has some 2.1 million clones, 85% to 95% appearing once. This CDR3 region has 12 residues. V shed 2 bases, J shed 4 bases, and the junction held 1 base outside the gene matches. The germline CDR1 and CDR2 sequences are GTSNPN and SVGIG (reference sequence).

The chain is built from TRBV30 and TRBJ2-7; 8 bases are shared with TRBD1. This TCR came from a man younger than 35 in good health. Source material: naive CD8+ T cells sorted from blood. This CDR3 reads CAWSQGAYEQYF. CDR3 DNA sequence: TGTGCCTGGAGTCAGGGGGCTTACGAGCAGTACTTC.